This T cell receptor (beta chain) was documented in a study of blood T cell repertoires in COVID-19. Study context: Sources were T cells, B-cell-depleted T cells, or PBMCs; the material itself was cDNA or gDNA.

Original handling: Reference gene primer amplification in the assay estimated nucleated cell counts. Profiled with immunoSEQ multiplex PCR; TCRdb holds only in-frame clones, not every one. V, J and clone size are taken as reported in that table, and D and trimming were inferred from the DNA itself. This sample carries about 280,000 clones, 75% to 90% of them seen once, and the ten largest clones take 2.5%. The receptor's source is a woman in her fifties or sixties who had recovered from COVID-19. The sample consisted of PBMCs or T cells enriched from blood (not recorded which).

CDR3 bases: TGTGCCAGCAGCCGACACGCTACCACCGGGGATTCACCCCTCCACTTT. This gives the protein CASSRHATTGDSPLHF. J is TRBJ1-6 and V is TRBV5-4, with D uncertain. Per the germline V gene, CDR1 is SGHNT and CDR2 is YYREEE (reference sequence). CDR3 length: 16 residues. The ends were cut back, 4 bases at V and 8 bases at J, with 19 bases in the middle.